What follows is one T cell receptor (beta chain) and its context. The antigen is not known. What made the TCR beta cDNA was 5'RACE template switching with UMIs. TCRdb reworked the 5' RACE reads into one entry per CDR3 protein, no DNA. Its table lists approximately 150,000 distinct CDR3 sequences. These data come from a study of T cells expressing NK-cell markers. About the research overall: Repertoire data for TCR beta were derived from sorted T cells (CD3+CD56+NKG2C+, CD3+CD56+NKG2C- and CD3+CD56-NKG2C+). General study findings and limits: Whether the expanded NKG2C+ T cell clones recognized HCMV remained unclear. A few donors likewise had their CD3+CD56-NKG2C+ fraction led by these clonotypes.

The CDR3 extends over 17 amino acids. Germline CDR1 is MNHEY and CDR2 is SVGAGI. The sequence came from a man between 18 and 29 years old in good health. Sequencing was carried out using blood T cells: a sorted CD56 or NKG2C T cell subset, CD4+ or CD8+ T cells, or bulk PBMC T cells (not recorded which). V and J are TRBV6-5 and TRBJ2-5; TCRdb proposes TRBD1, but this gene call is untestable without DNA. The CDR3 loop is CASSYYTGLGGTETQYF.